Each of the 18 T cell receptor beta chains below was sequenced from the same sample in a study of cytomegalovirus exposure and HLA in healthy donors. In the PCR, 60 Vbeta and 13 Jbeta primers were used. The table came from immunoSEQ multiplex PCR; TCRdb's copy has only in-frame clones and leaves some out. The table lists over 100,000 clones, 60% to 80% of them singletons. Source material: PBMCs. The source of these receptors is a man in his 60s in good health and CMV-seropositive.

Note on this clone: A read error may account for a junction end that differs from germline. The V and J genes are TRBV19 and TRBJ2-7; 7 bases are a match to TRBD1. The CDR3 has 15 residues. The germline CDR1 and CDR2 sequences are LNHDA and SQIVND (reference sequence). CDR3 coding DNA: TGTGCCGGTAGTATAGATGGACAGGTAGACTACGAGCAGTACTTC. Translating it yields CAGSIDGQVDYEQYF.

The gene calls are TRBV6-1 and TRBJ2-1, with 14 bases aligning to TRBD2. The germline V gene encodes CDR1 MNHNS and CDR2 SASEGT. Trimming took 6 bases from V and 9 from J; bases not matched to a gene: 7. The CDR3 has 15 amino acids. The CDR3 reads CASSRTSGGPREQFF. The CDR3 region has the DNA TGTGCCAGCAGCCGGACTAGCGGGGGGCCCCGTGAGCAGTTCTTC.

The V call is TRBV28, the J call TRBJ1-5; 9 nucleotides agree with TRBD1. The junction had 5 bases not matched to a gene; V was cut back by 7 bases and J by 4 bases. This CDR3 comprises 14 residues. Germline V gene data show CDR1 as MDHEN and CDR2 as SYDVKM. The CDR3 spells CASIRDRVNQPQHF. The CDR3 DNA is TGTGCCAGCATTAGGGACAGGGTGAATCAGCCCCAGCATTTT.

This sequence joins TRBV25-1 and TRBJ2-3, with a weak D call TRBD1 (6 bases). The CDR3 has 16 amino acids. Germline assignment: CDR1 MGHDK and CDR2 SYGVNS. V was trimmed by 1 base and J by 0 bases, leaving 11 bases between them. CDR3 bases: TGTGCCAGCAGTGAATCGACAGGCCTTAGCACAGATACGCAGTATTTT. Amino acid sequence: CASSESTGLSTDTQYF.

CDR3 residues: CASSVGGLAGIQETQYF. The CDR3 nucleotides read TGTGCCAGCAGCGTGGGGGGACTAGCGGGGATCCAAGAGACCCAGTACTTC. The chain recombines TRBV9 with TRBJ2-5, with TRBD2 matching 13 bases. CDR1 is SGDLS and CDR2 is YYNGEE in the germline V gene. The V segment lost 2 bases and the J segment 1 base; nucleotides outside the gene matches: 5. The CDR3 length is 17 residues.

V usage is TRBV5-1 and J usage is TRBJ1-6; D gene unclear. This CDR3 has 15 residues. V lost 2 bases, J lost 2 bases, and 8 bases lay in between. CDR1 SGHRS and CDR2 YFSETQ come from the germline V gene. Here the CDR3 DNA reads TGCGCCAGCAGCTTAGAGGCGACCTATAATTCACCCCTCCACTTT. Translated: CASSLEATYNSPLHF.

The chain links TRBV7-2 to TRBJ2-2; possibly TRBD2 for D (7 bases). V lost 5 bases, J lost 4 bases, and 20 bases lay in between. Germline V gene data show CDR1 as SGHTA and CDR2 as FQGNSA. CDR3 length equals 17 residues. DNA of the CDR3: TGTGCCAGCAGCCCGGGTGGGGGGGGGCCGAGCACCGGGGAGCTGTTTTTT. Translated, it gives CASSPGGGGPSTGELFF.

The J gene is TRBJ2-3, the V gene TRBV10-2; the match to TRBD2 covers 9 bases. The junction had 19 bases not matched to a gene; V was cut back by 8 bases and J by 4 bases. The CDR3 totals 18 residues. Germline CDR1 reads WSHSY; CDR2 reads SAAADI. The CDR3 DNA is TGCGCCAGCTTTATTCAAGGGTCGGGCGGGGGGGCCCCAGATACGCAGTATTTT. It specifies CASFIQGSGGGAPDTQYF.

V is TRBV18 and J is TRBJ1-3; D may be TRBD1 (5 bases). The CDR3 is 15 amino acids. Trimming pared 4 bases from V and 2 bases from J, leaving 12 bases between. The germline V gene encodes CDR1 KGHSH and CDR2 LQKENI. CDR3 in amino acids: CASSLLDTTGNTIYF. The CDR3 coding sequence is TGTGCCAGCTCACTCCTGGACACCACTGGAAACACCATATATTTT.

The genes are TRBV5-5 and TRBJ1-1; no reliable D call. The length of the CDR3 is 14 residues. V gave up 0 bases and J gave up 0 bases, with 6 bases separating them. CDR1 and CDR2 (germline): SGHKS, YYEKEE (reference sequence). Here the CDR3 reads CASSLVQVNTEAFF. The CDR3 nucleotides are TGTGCCAGCAGCTTGGTCCAGGTGAACACTGAAGCTTTCTTT. Combining the CDR3 with reference TRBV5-5 and TRBJ1-1 gives the whole variable domain DAGVTQSPTHLIKTRGQQVTLRCSPISGHKSVSWYQQVLGQGPQFIFQYYEKEERGRGNFPDRFSARQFPNYSSELNVNALLLGDSALYLCASSLVQVNTEAFFGQGTRLTVV.

The chain is built from TRBV6-1 and TRBJ1-6, with TRBD1 matching over 11 bases. Germline trimming cut 8 bases from V and 6 bases from J; bases unmatched to any gene: 6. Germline lookup yields CDR1 MNHNS and CDR2 SASEGT. CDR3 length: 15 residues. CDR3 protein: CASVWTGGGNSPLHF. The CDR3 bases are TGTGCCAGCGTCTGGACAGGGGGCGGTAATTCACCCCTCCACTTT.

Comments on this clone: The junction differs from germline at one of its ends, possibly a read error. The chain carries TRBV15 and TRBJ1-4, with D perhaps matching TRBD1 (5 bases). The CDR3 extends over 12 amino acids. In germline, CDR1 is LNHNV, CDR2 YYDKDF (reference sequence). The chain's CDR3 is CATSRDLDILQF. The CDR3 coding sequence is TGTGCCACCAGCAGAGATCTGGACATCCTGCAATTT.

For this clone: A read error may produce the germline difference seen at one junction end. This chain joins TRBV28 and TRBJ1-2, with D possibly TRBD1 on 6 matching bases. In germline, CDR1 is MDHEN, CDR2 SYDVKM. The CDR3 spans 13 residues. CDR3 DNA sequence: TGTGCCTGCAGTCTTCCGGACAGACCTGGCTACACCTTC. As protein: CACSLPDRPGYTF.

The V and J genes are TRBV5-1 and TRBJ1-1; no firm D call. The CDR3 runs to 13 residues. Per germline, CDR1 SGHRS and CDR2 YFSETQ. V lost 0 bases and J lost 7, with 10 bases in between. Here the CDR3 reads CASSLEGVDEAFF. In DNA form, the CDR3 reads TGCGCCAGCAGCTTGGAAGGAGTGGATGAAGCTTTCTTT.

J is TRBJ1-4 and V is TRBV2, with D perhaps TRBD1 (6 bases). From germline, CDR1 is SNHLY and CDR2 FYNNEI. The ends were cut back, 6 bases at V and 7 bases at J, with 15 bases in the middle. The CDR3 has 14 amino acids. The CDR3 here is CASRRGGESEKLFF. As DNA, the CDR3 is TGTGCCAGCAGGAGGGGGGGAGAAAGTGAAAAACTGTTTTTT.

The V and J genes are TRBV5-1 and TRBJ2-3; a possible D gene is TRBD2 (6 bases). Germline CDR1 SGHRS, CDR2 YFSETQ. The CDR3 runs 13 residues. Trimming took 8 bases from V and 3 from J, leaving 13 bases between them. This CDR3 reads CASSRGVTDTQYF. The CDR3 coding sequence is TGCGCCAGTAGCCGCGGGGTTACAGATACGCAGTATTTT.

The chain uses TRBV7-9 and TRBJ2-3; perhaps TRBD2 as D (6 bases). There are 13 residues in the CDR3. Germline CDR1 is SEHNR and CDR2 is FQNEAQ (reference sequence). Trimming took off 3 bases at V and 3 bases at J, with 7 bases between the two ends. The CDR3 reads CASSFGGTDTQYF. DNA for the CDR3: TGTGCCAGCAGCTTTGGGGGGACAGATACGCAGTATTTT.

The CDR3 is CAISTRAHGNEQFF. CDR3 DNA sequence: TGTGCCATCAGCACTAGGGCCCACGGGAATGAGCAGTTCTTC. The rearrangement joins TRBV27 to TRBJ2-1; perhaps TRBD2 as D (5 bases). The germline V and J ends were trimmed by 10 bases and 7 bases, with 20 bases remaining between them. The germline gives CDR1 MNHEY, CDR2 SMNVEV (reference sequence). This CDR3 contains 14 residues.